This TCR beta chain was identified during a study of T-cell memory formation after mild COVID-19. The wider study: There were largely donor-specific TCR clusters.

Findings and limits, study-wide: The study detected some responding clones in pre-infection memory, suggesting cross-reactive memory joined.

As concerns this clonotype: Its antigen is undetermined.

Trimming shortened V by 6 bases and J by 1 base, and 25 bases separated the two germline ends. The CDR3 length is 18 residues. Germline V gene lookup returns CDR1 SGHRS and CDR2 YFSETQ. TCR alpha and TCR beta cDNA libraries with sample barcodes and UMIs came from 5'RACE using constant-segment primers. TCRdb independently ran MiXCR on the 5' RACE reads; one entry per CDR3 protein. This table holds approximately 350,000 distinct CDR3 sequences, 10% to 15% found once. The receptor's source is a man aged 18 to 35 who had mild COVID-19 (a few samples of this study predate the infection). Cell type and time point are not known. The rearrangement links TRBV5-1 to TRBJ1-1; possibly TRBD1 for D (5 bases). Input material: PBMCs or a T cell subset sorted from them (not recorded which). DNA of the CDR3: TGCGCCAGCATCATCGGAGTGGCAGGGCTCATACAGAACACTGAAGCTTTCTTT. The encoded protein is CASIIGVAGLIQNTEAFF.